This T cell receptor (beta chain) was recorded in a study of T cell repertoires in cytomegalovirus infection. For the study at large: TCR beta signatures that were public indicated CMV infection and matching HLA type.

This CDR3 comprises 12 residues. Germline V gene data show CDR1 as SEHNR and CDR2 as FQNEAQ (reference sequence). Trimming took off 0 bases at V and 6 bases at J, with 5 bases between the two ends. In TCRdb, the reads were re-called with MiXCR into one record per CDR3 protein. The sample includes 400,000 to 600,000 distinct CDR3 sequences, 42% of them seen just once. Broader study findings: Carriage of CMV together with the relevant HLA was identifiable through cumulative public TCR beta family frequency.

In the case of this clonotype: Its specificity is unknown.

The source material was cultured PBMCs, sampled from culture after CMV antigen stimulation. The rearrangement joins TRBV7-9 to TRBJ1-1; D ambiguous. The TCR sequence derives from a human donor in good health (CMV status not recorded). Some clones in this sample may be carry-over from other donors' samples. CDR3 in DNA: TGTGCCAGCAGCTTAGCGGCGGCTGAAGCTTTCTTT. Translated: CASSLAAAEAFF.